A single sample is the source of the 17 T cell receptor beta chains below, sequenced in a study of blood T cell repertoires in COVID-19. Here immunoSEQ multiplex PCR was the method, and the copy in TCRdb shows in-frame clones only, minus some. The sample consists of approximately 190,000 clones, about nine tenths of them appearing once. Material for sequencing was peripheral blood. The origin of the receptors is a man at least 80 years old with acute or convalescent COVID-19.

The gene calls are TRBV4-1 and TRBJ1-6; D remains unclear. There are 9 residues in the CDR3. Trimming left V 11 bases short and J 7 bases short, with 3 bases between. Germline V gives CDR1 MGHRA, CDR2 YSYEKL. CDR3 sequence: CAENSPLHF. The DNA of the CDR3 is TGCGCCGAGAATTCACCCCTCCACTTT.

This chain joins TRBV24-1 and TRBJ2-1; 12 nucleotides match TRBD2. The germline CDR1 and CDR2 sequences are KGHDR and SFDVKD. V was pared by 2 bases and J by 7 bases, with 8 bases of the junction left unmatched. This CDR3 has 17 amino acids. The CDR3 nucleotides are TGTGCCACCAGTGATTCCGTGACTAGCGGGAGTAATAATGAGCAGTTCTTC. It codes for CATSDSVTSGSNNEQFF.

The chain has TRBV7-2 and TRBJ1-5, with no clear D. Germline-derived CDR1 and CDR2 are SGHTA and FQGNSA. The CDR3 totals 14 residues. Trimming shortened V by 3 bases and J by 0 bases, and 6 bases separated the two germline ends. DNA of the CDR3: TGTGCCAGCAGCTTGTCCTTTAGCAATCAGCCCCAGCATTTT. It yields the protein CASSLSFSNQPQHF. Supplemented by reference TRBV7-2 and TRBJ1-5, the full variable domain reads GAGVSQSPSNKVTEKGKDVELRCDPISGHTALYWYRQSLGQGLEFLIYFQGNSAPDKSGLPSDRFSAERTGGSVSTLTIQRTQQEDSAVYLCASSLSFSNQPQHFGDGTRLSIL.

This clone was seen once. V gene TRBV14 combines with J gene TRBJ2-2; D uncertain. CDR3 length: 12 residues. Trimming took off 6 bases at V and 5 bases at J, with 7 bases between the two ends. CDR1 and CDR2 from the germline V gene are SGHDN and FVKESK. CDR3 residues: CASSLGTGELFF. CDR3 DNA sequence: TGTGCCAGCAGTCTAGGTACCGGGGAGCTGTTTTTT.

The chain joins TRBV5-5 to TRBJ1-5; 9 bases agree with TRBD1. CDR1 is SGHKS, CDR2 YYEKEE, per germline (reference sequence). Unmatched junction bases numbered 1, after V lost 0 bases and J lost 3 bases. This CDR3 region has 15 residues. CDR3 amino acids: CASSLGQGVNQPQHF. CDR3 DNA sequence: TGTGCCAGCAGCTTGGGACAGGGGGTCAATCAGCCCCAGCATTTT.

This clone has just a few counts. V gene TRBV7-9 combines with J gene TRBJ2-1, with a weak D call TRBD2 (6 bases). Trimming cost V 5 bases and J 0 bases, with 14 bases left between them. The CDR3 runs 16 residues. Germline V lookup: CDR1 SEHNR, CDR2 FQNEAQ (reference sequence). CDR3 nucleotides: TGTGCCAGCAGCGGGGGACTTCCCAGCTCCTACAATGAGCAGTTCTTC. Amino acid sequence: CASSGGLPSSYNEQFF. The whole variable domain, filled in from reference TRBV7-9 and TRBJ2-1, reads DTGVSQNPRHKITKRGQNVTFRCDPISEHNRLYWYRQTLGQGPEFLTYFQNEAQLEKSRLLSDRFSAERPKGSFSTLEIQRTEQGDSAMYLCASSGGLPSSYNEQFFGPGTRLTVL.

This clone appeared once. The rearrangement joins TRBV7-9 to TRBJ2-7, with 7 bases aligning to TRBD1. This CDR3 is 13 amino acids long. Germline CDR1 is SEHNR and CDR2 is FQNEAQ (reference sequence). With V trimmed by 8 bases and J by 1 base, 5 bases remained unmatched. CDR3 bases: TGTGCCAGCTCCAGCAGGGGGTCCTACGAGCAGTACTTC. Its protein is CASSSRGSYEQYF.

The chain couples TRBV2 to TRBJ1-1, with D unresolved. The CDR3 is made up of 13 amino acids. V lost 3 bases and J 6 bases, leaving 11 bases between the germline ends. Germline V gene lookup returns CDR1 SNHLY and CDR2 FYNNEI. This chain's CDR3 is CASSEAGFAEAFF. Here the CDR3 DNA reads TGTGCCAGCAGTGAGGCGGGGTTCGCTGAAGCTTTCTTT.

This chain joins TRBV14 and TRBJ2-1; the D gene is possibly TRBD1 (5 bases). V was cut by 1 base and J by 6 bases, with 13 bases left in between. CDR1 is SGHDN and CDR2 is FVKESK in the germline V gene. CDR3 length: 15 residues. CDR3: CASSQVGWGFNEQFF. CDR3 DNA: TGTGCCAGCAGCCAAGTCGGGTGGGGCTTCAATGAGCAGTTCTTC.

The chain has TRBV3-1 (or the pseudogene TRBV3-2) and TRBJ2-1; the match to TRBD2 covers 7 bases. This CDR3 comprises 14 residues. The V segment lost 1 base and the J segment 9 bases; nucleotides outside the gene matches: 6. Per germline, CDR1 LGHDT and CDR2 YNNKEL (reference sequence). The CDR3, as DNA: TGTGCCAGCAGCCAAGCGACTAGCTTGGGTGAGCAGTTCTTC. Its protein product is CASSQATSLGEQFF.

This clone came up a few times. The chain is built from TRBV7-2 and TRBJ1-2; tentative D call: TRBD1 (6 bases). Germline V gene data show CDR1 as SGHTA and CDR2 as FQGNSA. Trimming shortened V by 4 bases and J by 7 bases, and 13 bases separated the two germline ends. This CDR3 region has 13 residues. DNA of the CDR3: TGTGCCAGCAGCTCCCAGGGGCAGGGTGGCTACACCTTC. Amino acid sequence: CASSSQGQGGYTF.

The gene calls are TRBV19 and TRBJ1-1; 8 bases map to TRBD1. With 7 bases clipped from V and 1 base from J, the junction kept 5 bases outside the gene matches. Germline CDR1 LNHDA, CDR2 SQIVND (reference sequence). CDR3 length equals 14 residues. CDR3 DNA: TGTGCCAGTAACCCGGACAGGGAGAACACTGAAGCTTTCTTT. It translates to CASNPDRENTEAFF.

CDR3 in amino acids: CSDLDRGGNEQFF. The CDR3 DNA reads as TGCAGCGACCTGGACAGGGGGGGCAATGAGCAGTTCTTC. The chain uses TRBV29-1 and TRBJ2-1; 10 positions agree with TRBD1. This CDR3 has 13 residues. V lost 7 bases to trimming and J lost 6 bases; unmatched junction nucleotides: 6. Germline-derived CDR1 and CDR2 are SQVTM and ANQGSEA.

The chain links TRBV21-1 to TRBJ2-7; the table's D gene call, TRBD2, was not cross checked with the DNA. TRBV21-1 is tagged as a pseudogene. CDR3 length equals 13 residues. CDR3 protein: CASSKVPGGEQYF. As DNA, the CDR3 is TGTGCCAGCAGCAAAGTACCGGGAGGGGAGCAGTACTTC.

The V and J genes are TRBV5-4 and TRBJ2-5; weak D call: TRBD1 (6 bases). Germline V gene sequence: CDR1 SGHNT, CDR2 YYREEE (reference sequence). The CDR3 runs to 15 residues. The V and J ends lost 0 bases and 2 bases respectively, with 11 bases between them. CDR3 residues: CASSLAGRGQETQYF. CDR3 nucleotide sequence: TGTGCCAGCAGCTTGGCTGGCAGGGGTCAAGAGACCCAGTACTTC. The full variable domain, with the rest looked up from reference TRBV5-4 and TRBJ2-5, is ETGVTQSPTHLIKTRGQQVTLRCSSQSGHNTVSWYQQALGQGPQFIFQYYREEENGRGNFPPRFSGLQFPNYSSELNVNALELDDSALYLCASSLAGRGQETQYFGPGTRLLVL.

This clone was picked up one time. This rearrangement joins TRBV18 to TRBJ1-1, with D possibly TRBD1 on 5 matching bases. The ends were cut back, 3 bases at V and 2 bases at J, with 10 bases in the middle. Looked up from germline, CDR1 is KGHSH and CDR2 is LQKENI. There are 14 residues in the CDR3. CDR3 in amino acids: CASSPGHFNTEAFF. DNA of the CDR3: TGTGCCAGCTCACCCGGACACTTTAACACTGAAGCTTTCTTT.

This clone has just one count. The gene calls are TRBV3-1 (or the pseudogene TRBV3-2) and TRBJ2-4, with 12 bases identical to TRBD2. The CDR3 contains 18 residues. Germline-derived CDR1 and CDR2 are LGHDT and YNNKEL (reference sequence). V shed 2 bases, J shed 2 bases, and the junction held 7 bases outside the gene matches. The CDR3 region is CASSQFASGGGTKNIQYF. The CDR3 coding sequence is TGTGCCAGCAGCCAATTCGCTAGCGGGGGGGGAACCAAAAACATTCAGTACTTC.